This T cell receptor (beta chain) comes out of a study of shared clonotypes between healthy human individuals. Profiled with immunoSEQ multiplex PCR; TCRdb holds only in-frame clones, not every one. Found here are about 340,000 clones, around 79% of them singletons; the top ten hold roughly 10%. Notes on this clone: Its antigen is not identified.

Whole-study findings and limits: Naive subsets generally exceeded memory subsets in estimated richness.

The receptor's source is a man aged 25-45 years in good health. What was sequenced was memory CD4+ T cells sorted from blood. Indicated subset: CD45RA-negative fraction.

As DNA, the CDR3 is TGTGCCAGCTCACCTTCCTCGGGAACGAACACCGGGGAGCTGTTTTTT. This sequence encodes CASSPSSGTNTGELFF. V is TRBV18 and J is TRBJ2-2, with D perhaps TRBD2 (5 bases). The CDR3 has 16 amino acids. Germline CDR1 reads KGHSH; CDR2 reads LQKENI. V dropped 3 bases and J dropped 0 bases, with 11 bases sitting between them.